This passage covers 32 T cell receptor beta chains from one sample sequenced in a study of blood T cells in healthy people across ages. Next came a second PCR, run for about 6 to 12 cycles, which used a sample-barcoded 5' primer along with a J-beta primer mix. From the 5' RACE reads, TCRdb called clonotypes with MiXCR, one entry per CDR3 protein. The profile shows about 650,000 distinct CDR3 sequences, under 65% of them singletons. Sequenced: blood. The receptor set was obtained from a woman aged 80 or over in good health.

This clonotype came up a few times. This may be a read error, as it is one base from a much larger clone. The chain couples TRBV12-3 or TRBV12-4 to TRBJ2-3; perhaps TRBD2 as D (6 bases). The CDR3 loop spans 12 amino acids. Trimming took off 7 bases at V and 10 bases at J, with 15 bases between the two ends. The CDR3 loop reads CASKPRGYAQYF. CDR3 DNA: TGTGCCAGCAAGCCCCGGGGGTATGCGCAGTATTTT.

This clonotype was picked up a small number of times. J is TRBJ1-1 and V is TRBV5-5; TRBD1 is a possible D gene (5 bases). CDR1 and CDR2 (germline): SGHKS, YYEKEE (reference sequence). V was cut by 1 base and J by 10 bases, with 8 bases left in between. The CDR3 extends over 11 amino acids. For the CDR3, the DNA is TGTGCCAGCAGCTTGAACGGGGGAGCTTTCTTT. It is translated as CASSLNGGAFF.

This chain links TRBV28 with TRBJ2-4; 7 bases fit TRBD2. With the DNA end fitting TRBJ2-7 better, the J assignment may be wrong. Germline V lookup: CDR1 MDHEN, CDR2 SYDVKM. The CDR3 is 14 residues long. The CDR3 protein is CASSSSGGPYEQYF. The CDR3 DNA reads TGTGCCAGCAGTTCATCGGGAGGTCCCTACGAGCAGTACTTC.

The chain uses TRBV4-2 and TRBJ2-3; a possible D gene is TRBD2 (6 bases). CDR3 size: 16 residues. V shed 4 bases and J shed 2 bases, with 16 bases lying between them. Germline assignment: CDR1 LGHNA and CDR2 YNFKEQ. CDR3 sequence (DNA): TGTGCCAGCAGCCCACTGGGCGGGAAAAACACAGATACGCAGTATTTT. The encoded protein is CASSPLGGKNTDTQYF.

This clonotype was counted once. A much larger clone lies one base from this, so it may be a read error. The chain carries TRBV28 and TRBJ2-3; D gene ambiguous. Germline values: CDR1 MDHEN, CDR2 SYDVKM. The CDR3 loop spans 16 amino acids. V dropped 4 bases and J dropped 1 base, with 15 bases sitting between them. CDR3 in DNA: TGTGCCAGCAGTTCACCGTCGGGCCCGGGCACAGATACGCAGTATTTT. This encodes CASSSPSGPGTDTQYF.

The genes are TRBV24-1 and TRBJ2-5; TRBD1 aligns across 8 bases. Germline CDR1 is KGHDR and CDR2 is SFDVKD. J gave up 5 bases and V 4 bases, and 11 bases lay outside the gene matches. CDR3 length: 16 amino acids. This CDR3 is CATSDRPRTGRETQYF. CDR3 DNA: TGTGCCACCAGTGACCGACCTAGGACAGGGAGGGAGACCCAGTACTTC.

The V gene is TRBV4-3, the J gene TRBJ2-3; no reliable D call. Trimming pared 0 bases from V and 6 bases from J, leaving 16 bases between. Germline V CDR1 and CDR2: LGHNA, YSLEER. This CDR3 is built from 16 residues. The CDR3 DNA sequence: TGCGCCAGCAGCCAAGATGATCAGGTCCGACCGGATACGCAGTATTTT. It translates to CASSQDDQVRPDTQYF.

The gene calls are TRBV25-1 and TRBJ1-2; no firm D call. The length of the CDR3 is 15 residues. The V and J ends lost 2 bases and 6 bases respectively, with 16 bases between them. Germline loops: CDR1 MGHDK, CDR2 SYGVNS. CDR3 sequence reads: CASSESLLQADGYTF. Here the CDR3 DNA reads TGTGCCAGCAGTGAAAGTCTCCTCCAGGCAGATGGCTACACCTTC.

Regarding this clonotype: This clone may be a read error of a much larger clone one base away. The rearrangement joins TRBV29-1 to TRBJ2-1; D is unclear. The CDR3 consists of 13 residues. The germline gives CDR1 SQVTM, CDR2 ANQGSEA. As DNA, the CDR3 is TGCAGCATTGATGATAGGGTCCACAATGAGCAGTTCTTC. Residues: CSIDDRVHNEQFF.

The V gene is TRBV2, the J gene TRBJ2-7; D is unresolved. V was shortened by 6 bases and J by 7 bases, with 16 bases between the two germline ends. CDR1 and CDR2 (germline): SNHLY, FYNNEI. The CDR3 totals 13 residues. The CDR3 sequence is CASSVLDSAEQYF. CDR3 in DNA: TGTGCCAGCAGCGTCTTAGACTCTGCGGAGCAGTACTTC. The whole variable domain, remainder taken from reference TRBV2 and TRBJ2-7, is EPEVTQTPSHQVTQMGQEVILRCVPISNHLYFYWYRQILGQKVEFLVSFYNNEISEKSEIFDDQFSVERPDGSNFTLKIRSTKLEDSAMYFCASSVLDSAEQYFGPGTRLTVT.

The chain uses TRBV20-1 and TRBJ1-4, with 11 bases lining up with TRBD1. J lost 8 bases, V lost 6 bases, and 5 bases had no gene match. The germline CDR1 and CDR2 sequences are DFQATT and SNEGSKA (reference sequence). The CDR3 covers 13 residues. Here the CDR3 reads CSAPDRGLEKLFF. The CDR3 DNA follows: TGCAGTGCCCCGGACAGGGGGCTCGAAAAACTGTTTTTT.

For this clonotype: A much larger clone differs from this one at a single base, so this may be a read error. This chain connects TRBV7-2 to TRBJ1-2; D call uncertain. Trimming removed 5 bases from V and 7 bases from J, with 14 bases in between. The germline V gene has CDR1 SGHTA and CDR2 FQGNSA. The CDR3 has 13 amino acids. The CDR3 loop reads CASSRGKVRGYTF. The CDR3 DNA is TGTGCCAGCAGCCGTGGCAAGGTGCGTGGCTACACCTTC.

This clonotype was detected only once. CDR3 in DNA: TGCGCCAGCACCTCAGGGGAGGGCTACGAGCAGTACTTC. It is translated as CASTSGEGYEQYF. V usage is TRBV4-1 and J usage is TRBJ2-7; a possible D gene is TRBD2 (7 bases). CDR1 is MGHRA, CDR2 YSYEKL, per germline. Trimming removed 7 bases at V and 3 bases at J, with 13 bases between. The CDR3 loop spans 13 amino acids.

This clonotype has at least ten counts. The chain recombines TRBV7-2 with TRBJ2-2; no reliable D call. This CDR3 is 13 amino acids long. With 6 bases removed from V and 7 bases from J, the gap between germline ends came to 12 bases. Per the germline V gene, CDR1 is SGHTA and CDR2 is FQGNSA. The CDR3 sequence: CASRGSGSGELFF. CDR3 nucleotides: TGTGCCAGCAGGGGGTCGGGTAGCGGGGAGCTGTTTTTT.

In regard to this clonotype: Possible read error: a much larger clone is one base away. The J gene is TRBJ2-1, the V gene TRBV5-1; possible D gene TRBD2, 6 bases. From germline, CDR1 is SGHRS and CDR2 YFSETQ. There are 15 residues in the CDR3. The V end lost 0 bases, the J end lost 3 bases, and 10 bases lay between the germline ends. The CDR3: CASSLVPGSYNEQFF. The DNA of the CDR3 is TGCGCCAGCAGCTTGGTTCCCGGGAGCTACAATGAGCAGTTCTTC.

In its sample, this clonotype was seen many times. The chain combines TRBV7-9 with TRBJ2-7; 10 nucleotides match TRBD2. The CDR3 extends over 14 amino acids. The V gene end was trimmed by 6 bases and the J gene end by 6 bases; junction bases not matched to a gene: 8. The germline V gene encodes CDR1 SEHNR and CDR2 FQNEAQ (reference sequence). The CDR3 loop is CASSLAGERGEQYF. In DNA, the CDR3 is TGTGCCAGCAGTCTAGCGGGAGAAAGGGGCGAGCAGTACTTC. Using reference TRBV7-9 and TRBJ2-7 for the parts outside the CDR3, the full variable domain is DTGVSQNPRHKITKRGQNVTFRCDPISEHNRLYWYRQTLGQGPEFLTYFQNEAQLEKSRLLSDRFSAERPKGSFSTLEIQRTEQGDSAMYLCASSLAGERGEQYFGPGTRLTVT.

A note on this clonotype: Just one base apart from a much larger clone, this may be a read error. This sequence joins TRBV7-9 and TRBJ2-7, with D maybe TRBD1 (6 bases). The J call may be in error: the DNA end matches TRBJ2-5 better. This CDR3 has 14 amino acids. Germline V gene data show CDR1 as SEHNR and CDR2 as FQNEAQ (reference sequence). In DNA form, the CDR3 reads TGTGCCAGCAGCGTTTGGACAGTAGGAGGGACCCAGTACTTC. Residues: CASSVWTVGGTQYF.

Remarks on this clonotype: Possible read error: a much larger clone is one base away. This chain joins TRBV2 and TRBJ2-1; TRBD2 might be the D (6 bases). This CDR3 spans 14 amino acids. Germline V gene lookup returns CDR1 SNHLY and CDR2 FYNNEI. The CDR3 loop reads CASSERRAYNGQFF. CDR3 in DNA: TGTGCCAGCAGTGAAAGGAGGGCTTACAATGGGCAGTTCTTC.

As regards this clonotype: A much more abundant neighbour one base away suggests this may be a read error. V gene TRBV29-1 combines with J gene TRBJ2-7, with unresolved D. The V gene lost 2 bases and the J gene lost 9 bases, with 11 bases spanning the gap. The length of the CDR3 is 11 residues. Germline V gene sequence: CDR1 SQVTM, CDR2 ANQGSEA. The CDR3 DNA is TGCAGCGTTGAACACGGTGACGTGCAGTACTTC. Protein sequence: CSVEHGDVQYF.

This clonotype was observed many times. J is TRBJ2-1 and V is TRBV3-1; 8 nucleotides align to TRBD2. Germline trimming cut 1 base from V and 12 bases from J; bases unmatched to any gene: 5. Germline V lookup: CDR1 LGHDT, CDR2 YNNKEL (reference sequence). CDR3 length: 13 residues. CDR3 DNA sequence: TGTGCCAGCAGCCAAGTGGCGGGAGGTAGGCAGTTCTTC. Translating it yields CASSQVAGGRQFF.

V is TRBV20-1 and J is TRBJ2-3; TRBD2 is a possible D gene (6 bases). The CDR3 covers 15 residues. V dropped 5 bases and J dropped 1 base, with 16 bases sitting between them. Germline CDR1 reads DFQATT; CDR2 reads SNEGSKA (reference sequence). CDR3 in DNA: TGCAGTGCTCGCGTACTAGGGGAGGGCACAGATACGCAGTATTTT. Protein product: CSARVLGEGTDTQYF.

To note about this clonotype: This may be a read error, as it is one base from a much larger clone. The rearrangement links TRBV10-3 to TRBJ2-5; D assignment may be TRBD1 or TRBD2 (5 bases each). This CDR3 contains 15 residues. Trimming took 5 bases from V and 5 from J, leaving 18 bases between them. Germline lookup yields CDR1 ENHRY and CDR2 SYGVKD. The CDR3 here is CAISRGWGNLETQYF. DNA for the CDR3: TGTGCCATCAGTAGAGGTTGGGGGAATCTGGAGACCCAGTACTTC.

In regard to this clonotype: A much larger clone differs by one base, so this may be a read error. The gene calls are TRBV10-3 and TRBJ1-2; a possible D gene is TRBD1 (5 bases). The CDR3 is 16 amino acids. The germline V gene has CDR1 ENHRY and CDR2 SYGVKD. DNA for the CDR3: TGTGCCATCAGTGAGAACAGACTAGGGGCTAACTATGGCTACATCTTC. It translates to CAISENRLGANYGYIF.

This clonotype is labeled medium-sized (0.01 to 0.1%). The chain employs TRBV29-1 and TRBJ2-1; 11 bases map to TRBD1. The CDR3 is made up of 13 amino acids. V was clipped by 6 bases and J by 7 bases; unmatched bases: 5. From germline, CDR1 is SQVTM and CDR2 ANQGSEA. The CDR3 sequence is CSVGQGGWNEQFF. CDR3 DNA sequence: TGCAGCGTGGGACAGGGGGGGTGGAATGAGCAGTTCTTC.

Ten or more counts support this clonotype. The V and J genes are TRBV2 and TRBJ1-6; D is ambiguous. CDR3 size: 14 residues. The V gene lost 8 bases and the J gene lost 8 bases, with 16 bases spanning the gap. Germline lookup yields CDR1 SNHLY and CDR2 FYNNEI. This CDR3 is CASLTDGGYSPLHF. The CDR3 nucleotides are TGTGCCAGCCTTACGGACGGAGGGTATTCACCCCTCCACTTT.

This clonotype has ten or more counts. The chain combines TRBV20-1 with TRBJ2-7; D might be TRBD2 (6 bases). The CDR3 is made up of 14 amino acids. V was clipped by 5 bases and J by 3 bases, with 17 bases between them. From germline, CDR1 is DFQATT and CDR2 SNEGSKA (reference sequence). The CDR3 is CSAPPGGAGYEQYF. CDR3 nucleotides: TGCAGTGCTCCCCCAGGCGGGGCAGGCTACGAGCAGTACTTC.

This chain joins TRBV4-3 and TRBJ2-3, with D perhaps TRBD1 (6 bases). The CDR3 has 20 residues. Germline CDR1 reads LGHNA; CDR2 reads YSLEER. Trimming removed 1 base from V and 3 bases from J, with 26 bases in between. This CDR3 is CASSQGYTNGQLFKTDTQYF. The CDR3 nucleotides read TGCGCCAGCAGCCAAGGATACACGAACGGACAGTTGTTCAAGACAGATACGCAGTATTTT.

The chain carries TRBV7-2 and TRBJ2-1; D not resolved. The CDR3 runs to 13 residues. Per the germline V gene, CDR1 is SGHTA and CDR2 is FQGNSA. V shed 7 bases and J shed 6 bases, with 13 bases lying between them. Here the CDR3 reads CASIPRLGNEQFF. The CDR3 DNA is TGTGCCAGCATCCCTCGGCTAGGCAATGAGCAGTTCTTC. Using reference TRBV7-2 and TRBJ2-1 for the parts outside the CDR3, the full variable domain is GAGVSQSPSNKVTEKGKDVELRCDPISGHTALYWYRQSLGQGLEFLIYFQGNSAPDKSGLPSDRFSAERTGGSVSTLTIQRTQQEDSAVYLCASIPRLGNEQFFGPGTRLTVL.

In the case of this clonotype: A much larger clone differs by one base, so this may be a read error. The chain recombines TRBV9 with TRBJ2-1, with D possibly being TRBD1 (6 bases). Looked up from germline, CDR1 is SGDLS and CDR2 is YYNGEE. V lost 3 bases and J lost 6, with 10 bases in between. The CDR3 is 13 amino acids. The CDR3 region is CASSGAGANEQFF. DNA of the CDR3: TGTGCCAGCAGCGGAGCAGGGGCCAATGAGCAGTTCTTC.

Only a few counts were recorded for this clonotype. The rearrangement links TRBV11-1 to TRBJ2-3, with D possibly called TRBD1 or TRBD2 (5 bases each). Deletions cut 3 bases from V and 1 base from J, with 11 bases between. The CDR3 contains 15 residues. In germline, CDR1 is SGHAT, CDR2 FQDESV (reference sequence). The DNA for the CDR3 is TGTGCCAGCAGCTTGGGGGACCCGGGCACAGATACGCAGTATTTT. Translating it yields CASSLGDPGTDTQYF.

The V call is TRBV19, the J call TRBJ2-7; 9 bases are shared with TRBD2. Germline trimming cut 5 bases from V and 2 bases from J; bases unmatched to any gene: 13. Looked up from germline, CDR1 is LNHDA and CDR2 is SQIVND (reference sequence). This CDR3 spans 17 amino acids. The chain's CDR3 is CASSSAGTSLPPYEQYF. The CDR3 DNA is TGTGCCAGTAGTTCCGCTGGGACTAGCCTCCCTCCCTACGAGCAGTACTTC.

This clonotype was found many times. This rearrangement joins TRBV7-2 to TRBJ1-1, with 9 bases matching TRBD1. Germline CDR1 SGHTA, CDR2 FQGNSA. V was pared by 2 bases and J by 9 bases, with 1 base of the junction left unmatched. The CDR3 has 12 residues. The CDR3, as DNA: TGTGCCAGCAGCTTAAACAGGGGGCAAGCTTTCTTT. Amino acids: CASSLNRGQAFF.